The clone carrying this T cell receptor beta chain was seen more than once but under ten times. As yet, its antigen is unknown. This specimen belongs to a study of T-cell memory formation after mild COVID-19. Study-wide results and limits: Specificity for SARS-CoV-2 was not confirmed among the second-wave clones peaking on day 37. Prior to infection, memory already included some responding clones, suggesting cross-reactive memory joined.

The TCR alpha and TCR beta cDNA libraries, bearing sample barcodes and UMIs, were generated by 5'RACE using constant-segment primers. MiXCR was run by TCRdb on the 5' RACE reads, yielding one entry per CDR3 protein. This table has about 270,000 distinct CDR3 sequences, 15% appearing once. The V gene lost 2 bases and the J gene lost 9 bases, with 8 bases spanning the gap. The CDR3 has 12 amino acids. Per germline, CDR1 SEHNR and CDR2 FQNEAQ (reference sequence). This clonotype was obtained from an adult woman who had mild COVID-19 (a few samples of this study predate the infection). Cell type and time point are not known. The rearrangement joins TRBV7-9 to TRBJ2-4; D remains ambiguous. Source material: PBMCs or a T cell subset sorted from them (not recorded which). The CDR3 sequence: CASSLPVGIQYF. CDR3 in DNA: TGTGCCAGCAGCTTACCCGTTGGCATTCAGTACTTC. The complete variable domain, with remaining parts taken from reference TRBV7-9 and TRBJ2-4, reads DTGVSQNPRHKITKRGQNVTFRCDPISEHNRLYWYRQTLGQGPEFLTYFQNEAQLEKSRLLSDRFSAERPKGSFSTLEIQRTEQGDSAMYLCASSLPVGIQYFGAGTRLSVL.